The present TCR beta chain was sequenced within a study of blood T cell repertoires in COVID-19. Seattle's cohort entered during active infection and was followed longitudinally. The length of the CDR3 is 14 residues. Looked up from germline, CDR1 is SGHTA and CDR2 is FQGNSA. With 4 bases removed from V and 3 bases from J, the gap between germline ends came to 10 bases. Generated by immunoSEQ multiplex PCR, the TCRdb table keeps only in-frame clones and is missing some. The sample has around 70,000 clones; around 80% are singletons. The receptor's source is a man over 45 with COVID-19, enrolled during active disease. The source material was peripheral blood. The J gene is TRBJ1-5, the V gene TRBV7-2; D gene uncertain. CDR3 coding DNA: TGTGCCAGCAGCTCCGGGTACTCCAATCAGCCCCAGCATTTT. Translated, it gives CASSSGYSNQPQHF.